Reported below is one T cell receptor (beta chain). As handled by the study authors: Reference gene primer amplification gave estimated nucleated cell counts. Clones were sequenced by immunoSEQ multiplex PCR, and TCRdb holds only the in-frame ones, with some missing. V, J and clone size were drawn from that table, and D and trimming were deduced from the DNA. The sample includes roughly 250,000 clones, approximately 85% seen only once; the top ten take about 4%. This sample is part of a study of blood T cell repertoires in COVID-19. Background on the study: There were acute and convalescent COVID-19 samples, and they came from the United States, Italy and Spain. T cells, B-cell-depleted T cells, or PBMCs supplied cDNA or gDNA.

This CDR3 spans 11 amino acids. The V and J ends lost 1 base and 12 bases respectively, with 8 bases between them. The germline V gene has CDR1 SGHDN and CDR2 FVKESK. This TCR came from a man aged 45 to 65 with acute or convalescent COVID-19. This chain uses TRBV14 with TRBJ2-3; D uncertain. Sequencing input: peripheral blood. CDR3 protein: CASSQGVSQYF. For the CDR3, the DNA is TGTGCCAGCAGCCAAGGAGTCTCCCAGTATTTT. Supplemented by reference TRBV14 and TRBJ2-3, the full variable domain reads EAGVTQFPSHSVIEKGQTVTLRCDPISGHDNLYWYRRVMGKEIKFLLHFVKESKQDESGMPNNRFLAERTGGTYSTLKVQPAELEDSGVYFCASSQGVSQYFGPGTRLTVL.